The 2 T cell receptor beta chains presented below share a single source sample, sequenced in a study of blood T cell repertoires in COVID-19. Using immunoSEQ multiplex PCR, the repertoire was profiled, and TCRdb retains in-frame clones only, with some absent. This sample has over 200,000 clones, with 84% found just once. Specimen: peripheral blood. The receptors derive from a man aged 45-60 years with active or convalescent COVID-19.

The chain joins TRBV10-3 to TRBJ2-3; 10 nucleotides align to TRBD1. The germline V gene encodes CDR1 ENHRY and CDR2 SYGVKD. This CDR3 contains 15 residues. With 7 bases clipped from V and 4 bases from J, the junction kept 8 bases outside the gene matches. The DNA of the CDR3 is TGTGCCATCACCCCGGGACAGGGGTACGCAGATACGCAGTATTTT. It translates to CAITPGQGYADTQYF.

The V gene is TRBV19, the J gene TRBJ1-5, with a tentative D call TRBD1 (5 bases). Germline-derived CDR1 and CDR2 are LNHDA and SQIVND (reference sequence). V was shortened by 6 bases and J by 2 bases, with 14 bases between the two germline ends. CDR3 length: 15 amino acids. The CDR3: CASSQGDQRNQPQHF. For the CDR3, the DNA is TGTGCCAGTAGCCAAGGGGATCAGCGCAATCAGCCCCAGCATTTT. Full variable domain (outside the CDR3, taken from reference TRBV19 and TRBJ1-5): DGGITQSPKYLFRKEGQNVTLSCEQNLNHDAMYWYRQDPGQGLRLIYYSQIVNDFQKGDIAEGYSVSREKKESFPLTVTSAQKNPTAFYLCASSQGDQRNQPQHFGDGTRLSIL.